This is a list of T cell receptor beta chains from one sample in a study of a mutant IDH1 vaccine in newly diagnosed glioma. Produced via immunoSEQ multiplex PCR; TCRdb's table is partial and in-frame only. The sample yields approximately 62,000 clones, 84% seen once. The antigens of these receptors remain unknown. The sequenced sample was PBMCs, obtained from a glioma patient whose treatment included an IDH1 peptide vaccine. The receptors were sampled from a man aged 25-40 years with glioma. Both conserved end residues are part of each CDR3. Each record gives: D gene, J gene, clone size, V gene, CDR3 DNA, CDR3 protein. A D gene is named only where the DNA matches it firmly. The size field is filled for only some rows; it gives once, few, many or a size class.

NA | TRBJ2-4 | NA | TRBV19 | TGTGCCAGTAGCCCCTGGGGCCGGGCCAAAAACATTCAGTACTTC | CASSPWGRAKNIQYF
TRBD1 | TRBJ1-1 | few | TRBV4-2 | TGTGCCAGCAGCGGACAGGGGGAGTTTGAAGCTTTCTTT | CASSGQGEFEAFF
NA | TRBJ1-5 | NA | TRBV19 | TGTGCCAGTAGTGAGGGGCATCATAGCAATCAGCCCCAGCATTTT | CASSEGHHSNQPQHF
NA | TRBJ1-2 | NA | TRBV19 | TGTGCCAGTAGCTCTATGAATGGCTACACCTTC | CASSSMNGYTF
NA | TRBJ1-2 | NA | TRBV10-3 | TGTGCCATCAGCCTGGGGAGTGGCTACACCTTC | CAISLGSGYTF
NA | TRBJ1-5 | once | TRBV30 | TGTGCCTGGAGTATGGACCGTAGCAATCAGCCCCAGCATTTT | CAWSMDRSNQPQHF
TRBD1 | TRBJ2-1 | NA | TRBV6-6 | TGTGCCAGCAGTTCCGGACAGGGGACGTACAATGAGCAGTTCTTC | CASSSGQGTYNEQFF
NA | TRBJ2-7 | once | TRBV5-6 | TGTGCCAGCAGCTTGGATAGAGAACAGGGATACGAGCAGTACTTC | CASSLDREQGYEQYF
TRBD1 | TRBJ1-1 | few | TRBV6-1 | TGTGCCAGCAGTAGACAGGGGGGCACTGAAGCTTTCTTT | CASSRQGGTEAFF
NA | TRBJ2-2 | NA | TRBV25-1 | TGTGCCAGCAGCCCGCCAGGGGCGAACACCGGGGAGCTGTTTTTT | CASSPPGANTGELFF
TRBD2 | TRBJ2-3 | NA | TRBV9 | TGTGCCAGCACCCCGGGACTATCGAGCGGCGATACGCAGTATTTT | CASTPGLSSGDTQYF
NA | TRBJ2-1 | NA | TRBV6-5 | TGTGCCAGCAGTTACTCCTCCAGGGACAATGAGCAGTTCTTC | CASSYSSRDNEQFF
TRBD1 | TRBJ1-6 | NA | TRBV2 | TGTGCCAGCAGTGTGGACAGGCAGCGTTATAATTCACCCCTCCACTTT | CASSVDRQRYNSPLHF
NA | TRBJ2-7 | NA | TRBV14 | TGTGCCAGCAGCCGCCCTATGGGGGGACCATTCTCCTACGAGCAGTACTTC | CASSRPMGGPFSYEQYF
TRBD2 | TRBJ2-7 | NA | TRBV6-5 | TGTGCCAGCGGTAGCGGGGCCTACGAGCAGTACTTC | CASGSGAYEQYF
TRBD1 | TRBJ1-5 | NA | TRBV5-5 | TGTGCCAGCAGCTTGTCCGGACAGGGGGACCAGCCCCAGCATTTT | CASSLSGQGDQPQHF
TRBD1 | TRBJ2-7 | NA | TRBV29-1 | TGCAGCGTCAGGGACAGGCCCTACGAGCAGTACTTC | CSVRDRPYEQYF
NA | TRBJ1-4 | NA | TRBV29-1 | TGCAGCGTCCGCGGACAGTCAACTAATGAAAAACTGTTTTTT | CSVRGQSTNEKLFF
NA | TRBJ1-3 | once | TRBV30 | TGTGCCTGGGACTTTGGGGGGCGAGGAAACACCATATATTTT | CAWDFGGRGNTIYF
NA | TRBJ2-1 | NA | TRBV6-8 | TGTGCCAGCAGTTCCCCTTTGAAAAACAATGAGCAGTTCTTC | CASSSPLKNNEQFF
NA | TRBJ2-1 | NA | TRBV5-4 | TGTGCCAGCAGCTTCCCTGTACAGGGAAGCTCCTACAATGAGCAGTTCTTC | CASSFPVQGSSYNEQFF
TRBD1 | TRBJ1-3 | NA | TRBV5-5 | TGTGCCAGCAGCGACAGGGTCTCCTCTGGAAACACCATATATTTT | CASSDRVSSGNTIYF
NA | TRBJ2-5 | NA | TRBV27 | TGTGCCAGCAGTGCAAACCAGGCTTGGCTTAAAGAGACCCAGTACTTC | CASSANQAWLKETQYF
NA | TRBJ1-4 | NA | TRBV7-9 | TGTGCCAGCAGCTTAGCCCCGTATATCAAGCGAAAACTGTTTTTT | CASSLAPYIKRKLFF
TRBD2 | TRBJ2-5 | NA | TRBV7-7 | TGTGCCAGCAGCCAAAACTCCGGGGGGCAAGAGACCCAGTACTTC | CASSQNSGGQETQYF
NA | TRBJ2-7 | NA | TRBV5-1 | TGCGCCAGCAGCTTAGGCTACGAGCAGTACTTC | CASSLGYEQYF
NA | TRBJ2-1 | NA | TRBV7-9 | TGTGCCAGCAGCTTAGGGATCTCCTACAATGAGCAGTTCTTC | CASSLGISYNEQFF
NA | TRBJ2-5 | NA | TRBV7-8 | TGTGCCAGCAGCCCAGAGGGGGGACAAGAGACCCAGTACTTC | CASSPEGGQETQYF
NA | TRBJ2-7 | few | TRBV28 | TGTGCCAGCAGTTTATCGTCTCCCTACGAGCAGTACTTC | CASSLSSPYEQYF
TRBD2 | TRBJ2-5 | NA | TRBV27 | TGTGCCAGCAGGCTGACTAGCGGGGGGGCCATCGAGACCCAGTACTTC | CASRLTSGGAIETQYF
TRBD1 | TRBJ1-1 | NA | TRBV28 | TGTGCCAGCAGTGGCAACAGGGGGCTGGGGACTGAAGCTTTCTTT | CASSGNRGLGTEAFF
NA | TRBJ2-7 | NA | TRBV27 | TGTGCCAGCAGTGGGGACGGCACACCTACCTACGAGCAGTACTTC | CASSGDGTPTYEQYF
NA | TRBJ2-7 | few | TRBV19 | TGTGCCAGTAGTATCCGAGACAGTACCTACGAGCAGTACTTC | CASSIRDSTYEQYF
TRBD1 | TRBJ2-2 | NA | TRBV27 | TGTGCCAGCAGTCCTCTCGGGACAGGGACGGGGGACACCGGGGAGCTGTTTTTT | CASSPLGTGTGDTGELFF
TRBD1 | TRBJ1-1 | NA | TRBV7-9 | TGTGCCAGCAGCTTAGCGCAGGGGGCGCGGGCTGAAGCTTTCTTT | CASSLAQGARAEAFF
NA | TRBJ2-4 | NA | TRBV5-1 | TGCGCCAGCAGCCTCACTGGGGACAAAAACATTCAGTACTTC | CASSLTGDKNIQYF
NA | TRBJ1-1 | NA | TRBV19 | TGTGCCAGTAGTGACGGGACGGTGAACACTGAAGCTTTCTTT | CASSDGTVNTEAFF
NA | TRBJ2-7 | NA | TRBV5-6 | TGTGCCAGCAGCTTGGCCAAAGGGACTGGAGTGCGGTACGAGCAGTACTTC | CASSLAKGTGVRYEQYF
NA | TRBJ2-2 | few | TRBV11-2 | TGTGCCAGCAGCTATGGGGGCCCGACAGATAACACCGGGGAGCTGTTTTTT | CASSYGGPTDNTGELFF
NA | TRBJ2-7 | NA | TRBV14 | TGTGCCAGCAGCCCTCACAGGGCCCCCGGGGAGCAGTACTTC | CASSPHRAPGEQYF
TRBD1 | TRBJ1-2 | few | TRBV7-6 | TGTGCCAGCAGCTTAGCTCGGACAGGGCGTGGCTACACCTTC | CASSLARTGRGYTF
TRBD2 | TRBJ2-2 | NA | TRBV6-5 | TGTGCCAGCAGTTTCAGCGGGGGGGCGACCGGGGAGCTGTTTTTT | CASSFSGGATGELFF
NA | TRBJ2-7 | NA | TRBV5-5 | TGTGCCAGCAGCCCCTTTGGAGGTGCGGAGCAGTACTTC | CASSPFGGAEQYF
TRBD1 | TRBJ1-1 | NA | TRBV28 | TGTGCCAGCAGAGGGACAGTGCGAACTGAAGCTTTCTTT | CASRGTVRTEAFF
TRBD1 | TRBJ2-5 | NA | TRBV5-4 | TGTGCCAGCAGCCGAGGGGCAATGGACAGGGAGACCCAGTACTTC | CASSRGAMDRETQYF
NA | TRBJ2-4 | NA | TRBV2 | TGTGCCAGCAGCAAACAGGGCTCGAGCAAAAACATTCAGTACTTC | CASSKQGSSKNIQYF
NA | TRBJ1-5 | NA | TRBV19 | TGTGCCAGTAGTAACAAGGGCGTGTATAGCAATCAGCCCCAGCATTTT | CASSNKGVYSNQPQHF
NA | TRBJ2-2 | NA | TRBV19 | TGTGCCAGTAGTATGGGGGGGCCACGGGAGCTGTTTTTT | CASSMGGPRELFF